The 30 T cell receptor beta chains below were found in one sample sequenced in a study of cytomegalovirus exposure and HLA in healthy donors (dated by TCRdb to the late 2010s). Receptors were amplified or captured by the immunoSEQ multiplex PCR assay. For the multiplex PCR, a mixture combining 60 forward primers for TCR Vbeta segments and 13 reverse primers for TCR Jbeta segments was used. TCRdb holds this immuneACCESS table with in-frame rearrangements only. Some clones are missing; in checked studies, unresolved V genes explain under half, and the rest has no known cause. Here the sample has around 120,000 clones; around 77% occur a single time. The top ten constitute around 15% of the sample. The source material was PBMCs. These receptors originate from a man in his forties or fifties in good health and CMV-seropositive.

The rearrangement joins TRBV6-6 to TRBJ2-7; D is unclear. Between the trimmed V and J ends, which lost 0 bases and 5 bases, there was a span of 2 bases. Germline lookup yields CDR1 MNHNY and CDR2 SVGAGI (reference sequence). The CDR3 runs to 11 residues. CDR3 in DNA: TGTGCCAGCAGTTACTCTAACGAGCAGTACTTC. Translated: CASSYSNEQYF.

The gene calls are TRBV4-1 and TRBJ1-1; D might be TRBD1 (5 bases). The V end was cut by 0 bases, the J end by 0 bases, with 11 bases between. This CDR3 has 16 residues. In germline, CDR1 is MGHRA, CDR2 YSYEKL. The CDR3 nucleotides read TGCGCCAGCAGCCAAGATTCCGCAGGGATGAACACTGAAGCTTTCTTT. Its protein is CASSQDSAGMNTEAFF.

The chain uses TRBV6-5 and TRBJ1-2, with D hard to call. V lost 0 bases and J lost 4, with 9 bases in between. Germline lookup yields CDR1 MNHEY and CDR2 SVGAGI. The CDR3 has 14 residues. The DNA of the CDR3 is TGTGCCAGCAGTTACTCGGAGGCCTCCTATGGCTACACCTTC. Its protein product is CASSYSEASYGYTF.

The chain combines TRBV7-9 with TRBJ1-5; D may be TRBD1 (6 bases). The germline gives CDR1 SEHNR, CDR2 FQNEAQ (reference sequence). V lost 0 bases and J 3 bases, leaving 9 bases between the germline ends. The CDR3 spans 15 residues. CDR3 DNA: TGTGCCAGCAGCTTAGCCGGGACACCCAATCAGCCCCAGCATTTT. It translates to CASSLAGTPNQPQHF.

The chain recombines TRBV5-1 with TRBJ2-2; 10 nucleotides align to TRBD2. CDR3 size: 14 residues. Germline V gives CDR1 SGHRS, CDR2 YFSETQ. Unmatched junction bases numbered 9, after V lost 10 bases and J lost 6 bases. The CDR3 sequence: CASQRLAGAGELFF. The CDR3 coding sequence is TGCGCCTCCCAGCGGCTAGCGGGAGCCGGGGAGCTGTTTTTT.

The V gene is TRBV9, the J gene TRBJ2-7; 9 bases agree with TRBD2. CDR1 is SGDLS and CDR2 is YYNGEE in the germline V gene. CDR3 length: 15 amino acids. V was clipped by 3 bases and J by 4 bases; unmatched bases: 8. For the CDR3, the DNA is TGTGCCAGCAGCGGTGGGGCGGGGGGGCCATACGAGCAGTACTTC. Translated, it gives CASSGGAGGPYEQYF.

For the CDR3, the DNA is TGTGCCAGCAGCTTAGATCAGGGACTAGCCCTAAAAGGGACCCAGTACTTC. Amino acids: CASSLDQGLALKGTQYF. The genes are TRBV7-9 and TRBJ2-5; 9 nucleotides align to TRBD2. CDR1 and CDR2 (germline): SEHNR, FQNEAQ (reference sequence). This CDR3 is built from 17 residues. With 1 base clipped from V and 7 bases from J, the junction kept 13 bases outside the gene matches.

The chain is built from TRBV18 and TRBJ1-2; D remains ambiguous. The CDR3 loop spans 15 amino acids. Trimming removed 0 bases at V and 5 bases at J, with 13 bases between. Germline lookup yields CDR1 KGHSH and CDR2 LQKENI. The CDR3 coding sequence is TGTGCCAGCTCACCACCGATCGGGAGTCTTTATGGCTACACCTTC. Its translation is CASSPPIGSLYGYTF.

This clone occurred a few times. The chain couples TRBV15 to TRBJ2-1; 12 positions agree with TRBD2. Germline V gene sequence: CDR1 LNHNV, CDR2 YYDKDF (reference sequence). The CDR3 totals 19 residues. The V segment lost 0 bases and the J segment 1 base; nucleotides outside the gene matches: 7. As DNA, the CDR3 is TGTGCCACCAGCAGAGATCTAGCGGGAGGGCCCTCGTCCTACAATGAGCAGTTCTTC. Translation: CATSRDLAGGPSSYNEQFF.

The chain uses TRBV7-9 and TRBJ2-2, with 7 bases matching TRBD1. From germline, CDR1 is SEHNR and CDR2 FQNEAQ (reference sequence). The CDR3 has 15 amino acids. The V and J ends lost 5 bases and 4 bases, in that order; junction bases with no gene match: 7. The CDR3 DNA reads as TGTGCCAGCAGCCTTGGGACAGTTAGCACCGGGGAGCTGTTTTTT. Its translation: CASSLGTVSTGELFF.

This clone was recorded only once. The genes are TRBV19 and TRBJ1-3; D not certain. CDR1 and CDR2 from the germline V gene are LNHDA and SQIVND (reference sequence). V was trimmed by 7 bases and J by 0 bases, leaving 19 bases between them. This CDR3 spans 17 amino acids. In DNA, the CDR3 is TGTGCCAGTATCTCCGGTTTGTACAGAAGCTCTGGAAACACCATATATTTT. It encodes CASISGLYRSSGNTIYF.

The V gene is TRBV7-9, the J gene TRBJ1-1; D is ambiguous. The CDR3 covers 13 residues. Trimming removed 6 bases from V and 3 bases from J, with 11 bases in between. Germline assignment: CDR1 SEHNR and CDR2 FQNEAQ (reference sequence). This chain's CDR3 is CASRTGRDTEAFF. DNA for the CDR3: TGTGCCAGCAGGACCGGGAGGGACACTGAAGCTTTCTTT.

V is TRBV6-4 and J is TRBJ2-1; 9 positions agree with TRBD2. The CDR3 totals 15 residues. Trimming took 5 bases from V and 2 from J; bases not matched to a gene: 4. Germline V gives CDR1 MRHNA, CDR2 SNTAGT. The CDR3 sequence: CASSLAGVPYNEQFF. The CDR3 nucleotides read TGTGCCAGCAGTTTAGCGGGGGTTCCCTACAATGAGCAGTTCTTC.

The rearrangement joins TRBV30 to TRBJ2-2; 8 positions match TRBD2. The CDR3 consists of 13 residues. Germline V gives CDR1 GTSNPN, CDR2 SVGIG (reference sequence). Trimming took 8 bases from V and 6 from J; bases not matched to a gene: 8. The CDR3: CAQVRGGSGELFF. DNA for the CDR3: TGTGCCCAGGTCCGGGGGGGGTCCGGGGAGCTGTTTTTT.

This rearrangement joins TRBV6-5 to TRBJ2-7, with D uncertain. Trimming left V 6 bases short and J 6 bases short, with 6 bases between. In germline, CDR1 is MNHEY, CDR2 SVGAGI. The CDR3 runs to 10 residues. CDR3 bases: TGTGCCAGCAGGAACGGCGAGCAGTACTTC. Protein: CASRNGEQYF.

The chain carries TRBV5-1 and TRBJ2-3; D perhaps matches TRBD1 (6 bases). CDR1 is SGHRS and CDR2 is YFSETQ in the germline V gene. This CDR3 is built from 13 residues. V dropped 9 bases and J dropped 6 bases, with 17 bases sitting between them. CDR3 coding DNA: TGCGCCACCAATTTGGACAGAGGGGATACGCAGTATTTT. Translated: CATNLDRGDTQYF.

The gene calls are TRBV14 and TRBJ1-1, with D unresolved. CDR1 is SGHDN, CDR2 FVKESK, per germline. The CDR3 runs 15 residues. Trimming pared 0 bases from V and 1 base from J, leaving 9 bases between. The CDR3 is CASSQDLLPNTEAFF. CDR3 coding DNA: TGTGCCAGCAGCCAAGATCTCCTACCGAACACTGAAGCTTTCTTT.

The V and J genes are TRBV7-2 and TRBJ2-1, with D possibly TRBD1 on 6 matching bases. This CDR3 contains 16 residues. Germline loops: CDR1 SGHTA, CDR2 FQGNSA. The ends were cut back, 5 bases at V and 3 bases at J, with 17 bases in the middle. The CDR3 DNA reads as TGTGCCAGCAGCACTTTCAGGGGTAGGGTCTACAATGAGCAGTTCTTC. Translated, it gives CASSTFRGRVYNEQFF.

This clone was observed once. The V and J genes are TRBV7-9 and TRBJ2-7; 9 bases fit TRBD1. Germline CDR1 SEHNR, CDR2 FQNEAQ (reference sequence). The trim removed 3 bases at V and 0 bases at J, leaving 0 bases unmatched. This CDR3 spans 14 amino acids. In DNA form, the CDR3 reads TGTGCCAGCAGCTTGACAGGGGGCTCCTACGAGCAGTACTTC. Protein: CASSLTGGSYEQYF.

The CDR3 region has the DNA TGTGCCAGCAGCGTAGAGTCAGGGGGCTATGGCTACACCTTC. It translates to CASSVESGGYGYTF. The V and J genes are TRBV9 and TRBJ1-2; TRBD1 aligns across 7 bases. The CDR3 length is 14 residues. J lost 4 bases, V lost 0 bases, and 3 bases had no gene match. The germline V gene encodes CDR1 SGDLS and CDR2 YYNGEE.

This rearrangement joins TRBV11-3 to TRBJ2-2; 7 nucleotides align to TRBD1. The CDR3 has 17 residues. V shed 5 bases, J shed 5 bases, and the junction held 14 bases outside the gene matches. Germline CDR1 and CDR2: SGHNT and YENEEA. CDR3 nucleotide sequence: TGTGCCAGCAGCCGACACGACAGGGTCAGGAAGACCGGGGAGCTGTTTTTT. It yields the protein CASSRHDRVRKTGELFF. The full variable domain, its missing parts supplied by reference TRBV11-3 and TRBJ2-2, is EAGVVQSPRYKIIEKKQPVAFWCNPISGHNTLYWYLQNLGQGPELLIRYENEEAVDDSQLPKDRFSAERLKGVDSTLKIQPAELGDSAVYLCASSRHDRVRKTGELFFGEGSRLTVL.

This chain joins TRBV18 and TRBJ1-5; 10 nucleotides align to TRBD1. The CDR3 runs to 14 residues. Trimming at V came to 6 bases and at J to 5 bases, leaving 4 bases not matched to a gene. Germline V gene data show CDR1 as KGHSH and CDR2 as LQKENI. The CDR3 region has the DNA TGTGCCAGCTCTCAGACAGGGGGCGATCAGCCCCAGCATTTT. Translation gives CASSQTGGDQPQHF.

For the CDR3, the DNA is TGTGCCAGCAGCCCTGGACTGGTCTATGGCTACACCTTC. It specifies CASSPGLVYGYTF. This chain joins TRBV28 and TRBJ1-2; D is uncertain. Germline V gene lookup returns CDR1 MDHEN and CDR2 SYDVKM. Trimming took 6 bases from V and 4 from J, leaving 12 bases between them. This CDR3 has 13 amino acids.

This sequence joins TRBV11-2 and TRBJ2-5; D possibly corresponds to TRBD2 (6 bases). Matching the DNA end better, TRBJ2-7 makes the J call doubtful. Germline lookup yields CDR1 SGHAT and CDR2 FQNNGV. The CDR3 covers 16 residues. CDR3 amino acids: CASSDLGGYSPYEQYF. The CDR3, as DNA: TGTGCCAGCAGCGACTTGGGGGGATATTCTCCCTACGAGCAGTACTTC.

The chain joins TRBV6-6 to TRBJ1-6; weak D call: TRBD1 (6 bases). The CDR3 is 13 amino acids. The V gene's germline CDR1 is MNHNY and CDR2 SVGAGI (reference sequence). Trimming took 6 bases from V and 7 from J, leaving 10 bases between them. DNA for the CDR3: TGTGCCAGCAGGCCAGGGGAAAATTCACCCCTCCACTTT. Its protein is CASRPGENSPLHF.

The chain uses TRBV7-2 and TRBJ2-7, with 13 bases matching TRBD2. Per germline, CDR1 SGHTA and CDR2 FQGNSA. Germline trimming cut 5 bases from V and 6 bases from J; bases unmatched to any gene: 7. This CDR3 is built from 15 residues. CDR3 protein: CASSATSGRAGEQYF. The CDR3 DNA reads as TGTGCCAGCAGCGCCACTAGCGGGAGGGCCGGCGAGCAGTACTTC. Variable domain in full (rest from reference TRBV7-2 and TRBJ2-7): GAGVSQSPSNKVTEKGKDVELRCDPISGHTALYWYRQSLGQGLEFLIYFQGNSAPDKSGLPSDRFSAERTGGSVSTLTIQRTQQEDSAVYLCASSATSGRAGEQYFGPGTRLTVT.

The chain is built from TRBV7-9 and TRBJ2-7; D is undetermined. Trimming removed 4 bases at V and 4 bases at J, with 14 bases between. CDR3 length: 14 amino acids. Germline values: CDR1 SEHNR, CDR2 FQNEAQ (reference sequence). The CDR3 nucleotides are TGTGCCAGCAGCTCCCCGGGTCGAATTTACGAGCAGTACTTC. As protein: CASSSPGRIYEQYF.

A single count supports this clone. Since no conserved phenylalanine or tryptophan closes the CDR3, a read error is the likely cause. The J gene is TRBJ2-7, the V gene TRBV19, with 10 bases matching TRBD1. Germline CDR1 LNHDA, CDR2 SQIVND (reference sequence). V shed 6 bases, J shed 2 bases, and the junction held 7 bases outside the gene matches. CDR3 length equals 15 residues. CDR3: CASSTGTGVPYEQYL. The CDR3 DNA is TGTGCCAGTAGCACCGGGACAGGGGTCCCCTACGAGCAGTACCTC.

The V and J genes are TRBV7-9 and TRBJ2-1; TRBD2 might be the D (5 bases). The germline CDR1 and CDR2 sequences are SEHNR and FQNEAQ (reference sequence). The ends were cut back, 0 bases at V and 10 bases at J, with 10 bases in the middle. The CDR3 runs to 13 residues. The chain's CDR3 is CASSLAGAEEQFF. The CDR3 region has the DNA TGTGCCAGCAGCTTAGCGGGAGCGGAGGAGCAGTTCTTC.

This clone was picked up a small number of times. The rearrangement uses TRBV6-5 and TRBJ2-7, with TRBD1 matching 7 bases. CDR1 MNHEY and CDR2 SVGAGI come from the germline V gene. The CDR3 spans 16 residues. V shed 4 bases and J 0 bases; nucleotides not matched to a gene: 9. CDR3 sequence reads: CASSSFDRDASYEQYF. The CDR3 DNA is TGTGCCAGCAGTTCCTTTGACAGGGATGCCTCCTACGAGCAGTACTTC.